Below, 8 T cell receptor beta chains from the same sample are listed, as sequenced in a study of human T cells and chemical hapten exposure. TCRdb passed the RACE reads through MiXCR, listing each CDR3 protein once. The sample carries 350,000 to 400,000 distinct CDR3 sequences, roughly 5% recorded once. Time point meaning: pre-sensitization, week 0. Indicated treatment: therapeutic diphenylcyclopropenone sensitization with weekly scalp DPC. The starting material was whole blood, obtained in connection with sensitization to the hapten diphenylcyclopropenone (DPC). The source of these receptors is a woman in her forties or fifties with alopecia areata. Some clones in this sample may be carry-over from other donors' samples.

This clonotype was observed a few times. The rearrangement links TRBV27 to TRBJ2-2, with 8 positions matching TRBD2. There are 16 residues in the CDR3. The V segment lost 8 bases and the J segment 5 bases; nucleotides outside the gene matches: 13. CDR1 and CDR2 (germline): MNHEY, SMNVEV (reference sequence). Here the CDR3 reads CASRRDLAGQTGELFF. The CDR3 coding sequence is TGTGCCAGCCGGAGAGACCTAGCGGGTCAGACCGGGGAGCTGTTTTTT.

This clonotype was counted many times. V is TRBV6-6 and J is TRBJ1-1; 7 nucleotides match TRBD1. Germline trimming cut 2 bases from V and 7 bases from J; bases unmatched to any gene: 4. The germline gives CDR1 MNHNY, CDR2 SVGAGI (reference sequence). The CDR3 runs to 13 residues. The CDR3 protein is CASSYPTGYEAFF. The CDR3 bases are TGTGCCAGCAGTTACCCGACAGGGTATGAAGCTTTCTTT.

This clonotype was seen at least ten times. The chain has TRBV4-1 and TRBJ1-5, with no clear D. Trimming removed 1 base at V and 2 bases at J, with 12 bases between. Germline loops: CDR1 MGHRA, CDR2 YSYEKL. The CDR3 is 16 residues long. The CDR3 loop reads CASSQGGSLGNQPQHF. The CDR3 region has the DNA TGCGCCAGCAGCCAAGGAGGAAGCTTGGGCAATCAGCCCCAGCATTTT.

The table lists this clonotype with many counts. J is TRBJ2-7 and V is TRBV7-9; a weak D match, TRBD2 (5 bases). Germline CDR1 is SEHNR and CDR2 is FQNEAQ (reference sequence). The CDR3 runs to 14 residues. Deletions cut 5 bases from V and 2 bases from J, with 13 bases between. The CDR3 DNA is TGTGCCAGCAGCCAAGCCGCCGGGGCCTACGAGCAGTACTTC. This gives the protein CASSQAAGAYEQYF.

The gene calls are TRBV20-1 and TRBJ2-2; D may be TRBD2 (5 bases). The V end lost 0 bases, the J end lost 4 bases, and 15 bases lay between the germline ends. Germline CDR1 and CDR2: DFQATT and SNEGSKA (reference sequence). This CDR3 contains 16 residues. CDR3 sequence: CSARDSERRATGELFF. As DNA, the CDR3 is TGCAGTGCTAGAGATAGCGAGCGACGGGCCACCGGGGAGCTGTTTTTT.

This clonotype was found a few times. The chain joins TRBV7-6 to TRBJ2-7, with 7 nucleotides matching TRBD1. This CDR3 comprises 16 residues. Germline CDR1 and CDR2: SGHVS and FNYEAQ. V lost 4 bases and J lost 3; bases outside the gene matches: 12. The CDR3 nucleotides read TGTGCCAGCAGCTCCACGATAGGGGGCAGTTTCTACGAGCAGTACTTC. This encodes CASSSTIGGSFYEQYF.

This clonotype was counted at least ten times. The V call is TRBV20-1, the J call TRBJ2-2, with 10 nucleotides matching TRBD2. The germline V gene has CDR1 DFQATT and CDR2 SNEGSKA (reference sequence). The CDR3 spans 15 residues. J lost 8 bases, V lost 2 bases, and 8 bases had no gene match. CDR3 loop: CSARYLAGVGGELFF. CDR3 nucleotide sequence: TGCAGTGCTAGATATCTAGCGGGAGTTGGGGGGGAGCTGTTTTTT.

V usage is TRBV10-3 and J usage is TRBJ2-3; TRBD1 agrees at 10 bases. CDR3 length equals 16 residues. CDR1 and CDR2 from the germline V gene are ENHRY and SYGVKD. V lost 2 bases and J lost 3; bases outside the gene matches: 5. The CDR3: CAISELTGGATDTQYF. The CDR3 nucleotides are TGTGCCATCAGTGAGCTGACAGGGGGCGCGACAGATACGCAGTATTTT.